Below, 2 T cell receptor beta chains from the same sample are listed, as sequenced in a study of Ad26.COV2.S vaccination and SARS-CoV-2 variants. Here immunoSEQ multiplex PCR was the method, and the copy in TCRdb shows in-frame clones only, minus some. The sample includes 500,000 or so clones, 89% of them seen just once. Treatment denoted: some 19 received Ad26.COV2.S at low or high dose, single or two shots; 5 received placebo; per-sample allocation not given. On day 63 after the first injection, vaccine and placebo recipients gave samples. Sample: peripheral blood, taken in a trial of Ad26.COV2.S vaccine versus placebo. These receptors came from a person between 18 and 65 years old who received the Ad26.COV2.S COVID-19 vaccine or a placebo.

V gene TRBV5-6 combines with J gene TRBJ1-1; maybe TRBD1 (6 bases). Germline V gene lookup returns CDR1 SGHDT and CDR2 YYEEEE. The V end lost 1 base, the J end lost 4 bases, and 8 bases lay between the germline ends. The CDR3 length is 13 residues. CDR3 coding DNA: TGTGCCAGCAGCTTGTACAGGGTCACTGAAGCTTTCTTT. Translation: CASSLYRVTEAFF. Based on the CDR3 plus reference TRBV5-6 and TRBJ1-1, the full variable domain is DAGVTQSPTHLIKTRGQQVTLRCSPKSGHDTVSWYQQALGQGPQFIFQYYEEEERQRGNFPDRFSGHQFPNYSSELNVNALLLGDSALYLCASSLYRVTEAFFGQGTRLTVV.

The CDR3 DNA reads TGTGCCAGTAGTATCGCCCCGAATGAGGGGGAGCTGTTTTTT. This encodes CASSIAPNEGELFF. V gene TRBV19 combines with J gene TRBJ2-2; the D is unclear. The ends were cut back, 3 bases at V and 8 bases at J, with 13 bases in the middle. Germline V lookup: CDR1 LNHDA, CDR2 SQIVND (reference sequence). The CDR3 sequence is 14 residues long.